One and the same sample provided the 20 T cell receptor beta chains below, sequenced in a study of T-cell memory formation after mild COVID-19. TCRdb ran MiXCR on the 5' RACE reads and lists one entry per CDR3 protein. The sample yields 550,000 to 600,000 distinct CDR3 sequences, roughly 17% seen once. Sequenced input: PBMCs or a T cell subset sorted from them (not recorded which). Receptors originate from an adult woman who had mild COVID-19 (a few samples of this study predate the infection). Cell type and time point are not known.

This clonotype showed up just a few times. The V and J genes are TRBV7-8 and TRBJ2-3; TRBD2 might be the D (6 bases). Germline loops: CDR1 SGHVS, CDR2 FQNEAQ. V lost 6 bases and J 9 bases, leaving 22 bases between the germline ends. The CDR3 loop spans 15 amino acids. DNA for the CDR3: TGTGCCAGCAGACCGAGACTAGGATTTACGGGGACGCAGTATTTT. It is translated as CASRPRLGFTGTQYF.

The chain couples TRBV7-9 to TRBJ2-7; maybe TRBD1 (5 bases). The germline gives CDR1 SEHNR, CDR2 FQNEAQ (reference sequence). Trimming shortened V by 5 bases and J by 6 bases, and 8 bases separated the two germline ends. CDR3 length equals 11 residues. CDR3 sequence reads: CASSKTAEQYF. The DNA of the CDR3 is TGTGCCAGCAGCAAGACAGCCGAGCAGTACTTC. The variable domain in full, completed from reference TRBV7-9 and TRBJ2-7, reads DTGVSQNPRHKITKRGQNVTFRCDPISEHNRLYWYRQTLGQGPEFLTYFQNEAQLEKSRLLSDRFSAERPKGSFSTLEIQRTEQGDSAMYLCASSKTAEQYFGPGTRLTVT.

The CDR3 reads CASSFDRGSAGELFF. In DNA form, the CDR3 reads TGTGCCAGCAGCTTTGACAGGGGATCGGCCGGGGAGCTGTTTTTT. The chain links TRBV7-2 to TRBJ2-2, with 8 bases that match TRBD1. Germline V CDR1 and CDR2: SGHTA, FQGNSA. The CDR3 extends over 15 amino acids. The J segment lost 6 bases and the V segment lost 3 bases, leaving 6 bases of the junction unmatched. Complete variable domain (other parts from reference TRBV7-2 and TRBJ2-2): GAGVSQSPSNKVTEKGKDVELRCDPISGHTALYWYRQSLGQGLEFLIYFQGNSAPDKSGLPSDRFSAERTGGSVSTLTIQRTQQEDSAVYLCASSFDRGSAGELFFGEGSRLTVL.

This clonotype has only a few counts. The gene calls are TRBV6-5 and TRBJ1-5, with D uncertain. The CDR3 length is 13 residues. The V end lost 6 bases, the J end lost 1 base, and 7 bases lay between the germline ends. Per the germline V gene, CDR1 is MNHEY and CDR2 is SVGAGI. The CDR3 DNA is TGTGCCAGCAGAGTAGACAGCAATCAGCCCCAGCATTTT. It is translated as CASRVDSNQPQHF.

As for this clonotype: The conserved phenylalanine or tryptophan normally closing the CDR3 is absent here, so this likely arose from a read error. The rearrangement uses TRBV4-1 and TRBJ2-1, with TRBD2 identical over 11 bases. The CDR3 has 18 residues. V gave up 4 bases and J gave up 2 bases; unmatched junction bases: 10. CDR1 is MGHRA, CDR2 YSYEKL, per germline. The CDR3 region has the DNA TGCGCCAGCAGCCGTTTACTTTTAGCGGGAGGGACCTACAATGAGCAGTTCTTA. Its translation: CASSRLLLAGGTYNEQFL.

This clonotype appeared a few times. This chain connects TRBV20-1 to TRBJ2-3; TRBD2 agrees at 7 bases. J lost 2 bases, V lost 6 bases, and 11 bases had no gene match. Germline assignment: CDR1 DFQATT and CDR2 SNEGSKA (reference sequence). This CDR3 is 15 amino acids long. The CDR3 DNA follows: TGCAGTGCGAGCGCGGCGGGAGCTTTCACAGATACGCAGTATTTT. Translated, it gives CSASAAGAFTDTQYF.

This chain joins TRBV7-3 and TRBJ2-1, with TRBD2 as a possible D gene (6 bases). The germline CDR1 and CDR2 sequences are SGHTA and FQGTGA. The CDR3 consists of 13 residues. V lost 5 bases to trimming and J lost 12 bases, with 17 bases between them. As DNA, the CDR3 is TGTGCCAGCAGCCTGGAGGGCTCCGGAGGGCAGTTCTTC. It yields the protein CASSLEGSGGQFF.

This clonotype was counted between two and nine times. V usage is TRBV20-1 and J usage is TRBJ1-2; 7 bases agree with TRBD1. This CDR3 region has 15 residues. CDR1 is DFQATT and CDR2 is SNEGSKA in the germline V gene (reference sequence). Unmatched junction bases numbered 6, after V lost 0 bases and J lost 2 bases. CDR3 protein: CSARDLAGQNYGYTF. CDR3 nucleotides: TGCAGTGCTAGAGATTTGGCGGGACAGAACTATGGCTACACCTTC.

This clonotype was seen only a few times. The gene calls are TRBV7-6 and TRBJ1-1, with D unclear. This CDR3 is 16 amino acids long. The germline V gene encodes CDR1 SGHVS and CDR2 FNYEAQ. The ends were cut back, 5 bases at V and 1 base at J, with 17 bases in the middle. The CDR3 spells CASSPPLWQTNTEAFF. CDR3 sequence (DNA): TGTGCCAGCAGCCCTCCCCTGTGGCAGACGAACACTGAAGCTTTCTTT.

This chain connects TRBV11-3 to TRBJ2-6, with D possibly being TRBD1 or TRBD2 (5 bases each). The length of the CDR3 is 19 residues. Trimming took 4 bases from V and 0 from J, leaving 19 bases between them. CDR1 is SGHNT, CDR2 YENEEA, per germline. The CDR3 DNA reads TGTGCCAGCAGCTCGCCCCAGAGGGGCATTATCTCTGGGGCCAACGTCCTGACTTTC. Amino acid sequence: CASSSPQRGIISGANVLTF.

The V and J genes are TRBV10-3 and TRBJ2-4, with D possibly being TRBD1 (5 bases). Per germline, CDR1 ENHRY and CDR2 SYGVKD. This CDR3 comprises 14 residues. The V gene lost 3 bases and the J gene lost 8 bases, with 14 bases spanning the gap. Here the CDR3 DNA reads TGTGCCATCAGTGAAGGGGCTACTCTGGACATTCAGTACTTC. Its translation is CAISEGATLDIQYF.

This clonotype was observed a handful of times. The rearrangement joins TRBV24-1 to TRBJ1-1, with a tentative D call TRBD1 (5 bases). CDR3 length equals 14 residues. Trimming removed 4 bases at V and 0 bases at J, with 8 bases between. Germline-derived CDR1 and CDR2 are KGHDR and SFDVKD. CDR3 amino acids: CATSDGAMNTEAFF. The CDR3 coding sequence is TGTGCCACCAGTGACGGGGCCATGAACACTGAAGCTTTCTTT.

The gene calls are TRBV27 and TRBJ2-1; D is undetermined. The germline V and J ends were trimmed by 2 bases and 11 bases, with 7 bases remaining between them. CDR3 length: 11 residues. Per germline, CDR1 MNHEY and CDR2 SMNVEV (reference sequence). The CDR3 here is CASSLETKQFF. The CDR3 DNA is TGTGCCAGCAGTTTAGAGACCAAGCAGTTCTTC.

This chain uses TRBV6-1 with TRBJ2-1; D is unresolved. Looked up from germline, CDR1 is MNHNS and CDR2 is SASEGT. V shed 3 bases and J shed 6 bases, with 9 bases lying between them. This CDR3 has 13 residues. The CDR3 loop is CASSDGRSNEQFF. The CDR3 DNA follows: TGTGCCAGCAGTGACGGCAGGAGCAATGAGCAGTTCTTC.

This clonotype was picked up a small number of times. The V call is TRBV12-3 or TRBV12-4, the J call TRBJ1-4, with unresolved D. This CDR3 comprises 16 residues. The V end was cut by 6 bases, the J end by 8 bases, with 22 bases between. CDR3 nucleotides: TGTGCCAGCAGCCTCTCCCGGGCTTCACTAGGGGAAAAACTGTTTTTT. Amino acid sequence: CASSLSRASLGEKLFF.

This clonotype is a singleton in its sample. The gene calls are TRBV19 and TRBJ2-1; TRBD2 agrees at 10 bases. This CDR3 region has 15 residues. V trimming: 3 bases; J trimming: 7 bases; junction bases outside the gene matches: 6. Germline CDR1 LNHDA, CDR2 SQIVND (reference sequence). The CDR3 DNA sequence: TGTGCCAGTAGTATCTTCAGCGGGAGGGCGAATGAGCAGTTCTTC. This codes for CASSIFSGRANEQFF.

The V gene is TRBV15, the J gene TRBJ1-1, with 7 bases identical to TRBD1. Germline CDR1 reads LNHNV; CDR2 reads YYDKDF (reference sequence). The CDR3 length is 16 residues. Unmatched junction bases numbered 11, after V lost 0 bases and J lost 7 bases. The CDR3 spells CATSRDETGKADEAFF. The DNA for the CDR3 is TGTGCCACCAGCAGAGACGAGACAGGGAAGGCAGATGAAGCTTTCTTT.

This clonotype has only a few counts. The chain links TRBV6-6 to TRBJ2-7; D might be TRBD2 (6 bases). CDR3 length equals 15 residues. The germline V gene has CDR1 MNHNY and CDR2 SVGAGI (reference sequence). Trimming stripped 5 bases from V and 6 bases from J, with 20 bases between. Here the CDR3 reads CASSEPSQLAVEQYF. The CDR3 coding sequence is TGTGCCAGCAGTGAACCCTCCCAACTAGCTGTCGAGCAGTACTTC.

The V and J genes are TRBV29-1 and TRBJ2-1; maybe TRBD2 (6 bases). Germline V gene lookup returns CDR1 SQVTM and CDR2 ANQGSEA. This CDR3 is built from 15 residues. V lost 0 bases and J lost 8, with 17 bases in between. Here the CDR3 DNA reads TGCAGCGTTGAAGAGGAGGGACTTCAAGTCCATGAGCAGTTCTTC. This translates into CSVEEEGLQVHEQFF.

This clonotype was counted ten times or more. V is TRBV12-3 or TRBV12-4 and J is TRBJ2-1; 10 bases agree with TRBD2. The V gene end was trimmed by 6 bases and the J gene end by 2 bases; junction bases not matched to a gene: 4. The CDR3 is 15 amino acids. The CDR3 coding sequence is TGTGCCAGCAGCGAACTAGCGGGGCCCTACAATGAGCAGTTCTTC. Translation gives CASSELAGPYNEQFF.